This TCR beta chain was recorded in a study of blood T cell repertoires in COVID-19. The overall study: Whether acute or convalescent, the COVID-19 samples came from the United States, Italy and Spain. Sample material is recorded as cDNA or gDNA derived from T cells, B-cell-depleted T cells, or PBMCs.

Germline-derived CDR1 and CDR2 are MGHDK and SYGVNS. The CDR3 extends over 15 amino acids. V lost 7 bases and J lost 1, with 17 bases in between. Sequencing used immunoSEQ multiplex PCR; TCRdb keeps in-frame clones, though not all of them. The repertoire consists of about 180,000 clones, with about 87% occurring once and the leading ten covering 1.6%. Sequences were obtained from peripheral blood. The origin of this receptor is a woman aged 45-60 years with acute or convalescent COVID-19. The genes are TRBV25-1 and TRBJ2-7; D might be TRBD2 (7 bases). DNA of the CDR3: TGTGCCAGCACACCCGGAGGGGGGGGGTCCTACGAGCAGTACTTC. This translates into CASTPGGGGSYEQYF.